This T cell receptor (beta chain) appears in the sequencing data of a study of blood T cell repertoires in COVID-19. About the study: COVID-19 samples, acute and convalescent, were from the United States, Italy and Spain.

The CDR3 sequence is 12 residues long. The V gene's germline CDR1 is SNHLY and CDR2 FYNNEI. Trimming left V 6 bases short and J 2 bases short, with 7 bases between. The table came from immunoSEQ multiplex PCR; TCRdb's copy has only in-frame clones and leaves some out. Of about 160,000 clones listed, about 80% are singletons. Input material: peripheral blood. J is TRBJ2-5 and V is TRBV2, with D perhaps TRBD2 (5 bases). This receptor was identified in a woman aged 80 or over with acute or convalescent COVID-19. Here the CDR3 reads CASRLGQETQYF. The CDR3 DNA follows: TGTGCCAGCAGACTAGGACAAGAGACCCAGTACTTC.